The 27 T cell receptor beta chains reported below all come from one sample, sequenced in a study of T cell changes during pregnancy in multiple sclerosis. Libraries were prepared by immunoSEQ multiplex PCR; TCRdb keeps only in-frame clonotypes and omits some of them. The table lists around 56,000 clones, around 94% of them singletons. Sequencing used CD8+ T cells from peripheral blood mononuclear cells, obtained after pregnancy. The receptors were sampled from a female donor with multiple sclerosis, enrolled in a pregnancy study.

The chain joins TRBV27 to TRBJ2-7; TRBD1 aligns across 9 bases. The CDR3 is 14 residues long. Germline CDR1 MNHEY, CDR2 SMNVEV (reference sequence). Trimming cost V 5 bases and J 5 bases; bases outside gene matches: 7. The CDR3 sequence: CASSPGTGLDEQYF. The CDR3 DNA sequence: TGTGCCAGCAGTCCCGGGACAGGGCTCGACGAGCAGTACTTC.

J is TRBJ2-7 and V is TRBV6-6; the D gene is possibly TRBD1 (5 bases). V shed 9 bases and J shed 3 bases, with 15 bases lying between them. Germline CDR1 and CDR2: MNHNY and SVGAGI (reference sequence). The CDR3 sequence is 13 residues long. The CDR3 coding sequence is TGTGCCAGTTCGGACACCGACCTCTACGAGCAGTACTTC. Protein: CASSDTDLYEQYF.

This rearrangement joins TRBV7-9 to TRBJ1-2, with 9 bases matching TRBD1. Germline loops: CDR1 SEHNR, CDR2 FQNEAQ (reference sequence). Trimming removed 1 base from V and 4 bases from J; junction bases left unmatched: 7. This CDR3 has 16 amino acids. The CDR3 loop reads CASSLVGRGQGYGYTF. For the CDR3, the DNA is TGTGCCAGCAGCTTAGTAGGTCGGGGACAGGGCTATGGCTACACCTTC. The full variable domain, in which reference TRBV7-9 and TRBJ1-2 provide the parts outside the CDR3, is DTGVSQNPRHKITKRGQNVTFRCDPISEHNRLYWYRQTLGQGPEFLTYFQNEAQLEKSRLLSDRFSAERPKGSFSTLEIQRTEQGDSAMYLCASSLVGRGQGYGYTFGSGTRLTVV.

The chain carries TRBV7-8 and TRBJ2-1; maybe TRBD2 (5 bases). Germline V gene sequence: CDR1 SGHVS, CDR2 FQNEAQ. V was cut by 1 base and J by 0 bases, with 13 bases left in between. The CDR3 sequence is 17 residues long. The CDR3 sequence: CASSLGGLLSSYNEQFF. DNA of the CDR3: TGTGCCAGCAGCTTAGGTGGACTCCTCAGCTCCTACAATGAGCAGTTCTTC.

This chain connects TRBV7-8 to TRBJ1-1; D is unresolved. The CDR3 has 19 residues. The V end was cut by 4 bases, the J end by 0 bases, with 24 bases between. Germline V gives CDR1 SGHVS, CDR2 FQNEAQ. CDR3 loop: CASSSRRASVATVNTEAFF. CDR3 sequence (DNA): TGTGCCAGCAGCTCCAGGAGGGCCAGCGTGGCCACGGTGAACACTGAAGCTTTCTTT.

This chain connects TRBV18 to TRBJ2-7; 9 bases agree with TRBD2. Looked up from germline, CDR1 is KGHSH and CDR2 is LQKENI. This CDR3 has 16 amino acids. With 1 base clipped from V and 4 bases from J, the junction kept 8 bases outside the gene matches. The CDR3 is CASSPLAGVRVYEQYF. The CDR3 DNA is TGTGCCAGCTCACCACTAGCGGGAGTTCGGGTATACGAGCAGTACTTC.

V and J are TRBV27 and TRBJ2-1; D possibly corresponds to TRBD2 (6 bases). This CDR3 region has 13 residues. The V gene's germline CDR1 is MNHEY and CDR2 SMNVEV (reference sequence). V was pared by 4 bases and J by 6 bases, with 10 bases between. This chain's CDR3 is CASSSLGGNEQFF. The CDR3 DNA reads as TGTGCCAGCAGTTCCCTCGGGGGCAATGAGCAGTTCTTC.

The chain is built from TRBV19 and TRBJ2-5; 14 bases agree with TRBD2. Germline-derived CDR1 and CDR2 are LNHDA and SQIVND (reference sequence). This CDR3 is 16 amino acids long. The V segment lost 5 bases and the J segment 4 bases; nucleotides outside the gene matches: 6. The CDR3: CASSPGLAGGSETQYF. The CDR3 nucleotides read TGTGCCAGTAGTCCTGGACTAGCGGGAGGCTCAGAGACCCAGTACTTC.

The chain couples TRBV29-1 to TRBJ2-7; D may be TRBD1 (5 bases). Germline V gene sequence: CDR1 SQVTM, CDR2 ANQGSEA. The CDR3 spans 13 residues. Trimming took 1 base from V and 2 from J, leaving 9 bases between them. In DNA form, the CDR3 reads TGCAGCGTTGAAGCACAGGCACCCTACGAGCAGTACTTC. Translation: CSVEAQAPYEQYF.

This chain's CDR3 is CASSEDRVGNEQYF. The CDR3 DNA is TGTGCCAGCAGCGAAGACAGGGTCGGAAACGAGCAGTACTTC. The chain employs TRBV5-4 and TRBJ2-7; TRBD1 aligns across 7 bases. This CDR3 is built from 14 residues. From germline, CDR1 is SGHNT and CDR2 YYREEE (reference sequence). The V segment lost 4 bases and the J segment 5 bases; nucleotides outside the gene matches: 9. Complete variable domain (other parts from reference TRBV5-4 and TRBJ2-7): ETGVTQSPTHLIKTRGQQVTLRCSSQSGHNTVSWYQQALGQGPQFIFQYYREEENGRGNFPPRFSGLQFPNYSSELNVNALELDDSALYLCASSEDRVGNEQYFGPGTRLTVT.

V usage is TRBV6-5 and J usage is TRBJ2-7; TRBD2 might be the D (5 bases). V lost 0 bases to trimming and J lost 5 bases, with 8 bases between them. This CDR3 contains 13 residues. Germline V gene lookup returns CDR1 MNHEY and CDR2 SVGAGI. The CDR3 region has the DNA TGTGCCAGCAGTTACTCGAGGGTCCACGAGCAGTACTTC. Its protein product is CASSYSRVHEQYF.

The CDR3 nucleotides are TGTGCCAGCCTCCAGGGTCTCACTGAAGCTTTCTTT. Protein: CASLQGLTEAFF. The chain is built from TRBV19 and TRBJ1-1, with a tentative D call TRBD1 (5 bases). The CDR3 is 12 amino acids. Trimming removed 9 bases from V and 4 bases from J, with 12 bases in between. Germline lookup yields CDR1 LNHDA and CDR2 SQIVND (reference sequence).

The chain couples TRBV6-4 to TRBJ2-1, with D tentatively TRBD2 (5 bases). This CDR3 has 15 residues. The ends were cut back, 2 bases at V and 6 bases at J, with 14 bases in the middle. Looked up from germline, CDR1 is MRHNA and CDR2 is SNTAGT. CDR3 amino acids: CASSDLGGSANEQFF. The CDR3 DNA follows: TGTGCCAGCAGTGACCTGGGCGGGTCCGCCAATGAGCAGTTCTTC.

This clone came up once. The J gene is TRBJ2-7, the V gene TRBV5-1, with 10 bases lining up with TRBD2. The CDR3 loop spans 17 amino acids. V shed 1 base and J 0 bases; nucleotides not matched to a gene: 7. The germline V gene has CDR1 SGHRS and CDR2 YFSETQ. The CDR3 DNA reads as TGCGCCAGCAGCTTGATCCAAAGCGGGAGGGTCTCCTACGAGCAGTACTTC. Translating gives CASSLIQSGRVSYEQYF.

The chain carries TRBV27 and TRBJ1-2; tentative D call: TRBD1 (6 bases). Trimming removed 7 bases from V and 7 bases from J, with 22 bases in between. CDR3 length: 15 amino acids. Germline CDR1 is MNHEY and CDR2 is SMNVEV (reference sequence). The CDR3 DNA sequence: TGTGCCAGCACCATAAAGGCAGGACAGCCCTTTGGCTACACCTTC. Translation: CASTIKAGQPFGYTF.

V and J are TRBV6-1 and TRBJ2-4, with 7 positions matching TRBD2. The CDR3 covers 18 residues. The J segment lost 0 bases and the V segment lost 4 bases, leaving 12 bases of the junction unmatched. Looked up from germline, CDR1 is MNHNS and CDR2 is SASEGT. The CDR3 here is CASSAHSGGKLAKNIQYF. CDR3 sequence (DNA): TGTGCCAGCAGTGCGCACTCCGGGGGGAAGCTAGCCAAAAACATTCAGTACTTC.

V and J are TRBV27 and TRBJ2-2, with D maybe TRBD1 (5 bases). This CDR3 spans 16 amino acids. Looked up from germline, CDR1 is MNHEY and CDR2 is SMNVEV (reference sequence). The germline V and J ends were trimmed by 5 bases and 7 bases, with 20 bases remaining between them. The CDR3 bases are TGTGCCAGCAGTGCCCAAGAGAAAGTGGGGCTCGGGGAGCTGTTTTTT. Protein sequence: CASSAQEKVGLGELFF.

The chain joins TRBV19 to TRBJ1-2; TRBD1 might be the D (5 bases). Trimming took off 3 bases at V and 8 bases at J, with 22 bases between the two ends. CDR1 is LNHDA, CDR2 SQIVND, per germline (reference sequence). This CDR3 spans 16 amino acids. CDR3: CASSMGLKIETWGYTF. CDR3 coding DNA: TGTGCCAGTAGTATGGGACTAAAAATCGAGACCTGGGGCTACACCTTC.

V and J are TRBV28 and TRBJ2-7, with D possibly TRBD1 on 7 matching bases. The V and J ends lost 4 bases and 7 bases respectively, with 14 bases between them. The germline V gene has CDR1 MDHEN and CDR2 SYDVKM. The CDR3 sequence is 13 residues long. The CDR3 DNA sequence: TGTGCCAGCAGTTCACCAGGGGGAGGAGAGCAGTACTTC. This encodes CASSSPGGGEQYF.

This chain connects TRBV27 to TRBJ2-1; D ambiguous. From germline, CDR1 is MNHEY and CDR2 SMNVEV (reference sequence). Trimming removed 5 bases at V and 4 bases at J, with 3 bases between. This CDR3 comprises 11 residues. CDR3 region: CASSTYNEQFF. The CDR3, as DNA: TGTGCCAGCAGTACTTACAATGAGCAGTTCTTC.

The chain carries TRBV5-1 and TRBJ2-7; 8 positions match TRBD1. J was trimmed by 3 bases and V by 4 bases; bases with no gene match: 3. The germline V gene encodes CDR1 SGHRS and CDR2 YFSETQ. The CDR3 has 13 residues. The CDR3 spells CASSAGQGYEQYF. The CDR3 region has the DNA TGCGCCAGCAGCGCTGGACAGGGCTACGAGCAGTACTTC.

V and J are TRBV2 and TRBJ1-2; tentatively, D is TRBD1 (5 bases). V lost 6 bases and J lost 7, with 18 bases in between. Germline V gives CDR1 SNHLY, CDR2 FYNNEI. The CDR3 runs to 14 residues. DNA of the CDR3: TGTGCCAGCAGAGTTGGGGGGATTTTTGTTGGCTACACCTTC. This sequence encodes CASRVGGIFVGYTF. The full variable domain, in which reference TRBV2 and TRBJ1-2 provide the parts outside the CDR3, is EPEVTQTPSHQVTQMGQEVILRCVPISNHLYFYWYRQILGQKVEFLVSFYNNEISEKSEIFDDQFSVERPDGSNFTLKIRSTKLEDSAMYFCASRVGGIFVGYTFGSGTRLTVV.

J is TRBJ2-2 and V is TRBV9; 8 nucleotides align to TRBD2. This CDR3 comprises 16 residues. The germline gives CDR1 SGDLS, CDR2 YYNGEE. V lost 0 bases, J lost 4 bases, and 5 bases stayed unmatched. The CDR3 region has the DNA TGTGCCAGCAGCGTAGTCGACGGGGGGGGCACCGGGGAGCTGTTTTTT. Translation gives CASSVVDGGGTGELFF.

CDR3 residues: CASSPLLSEETQYF. As DNA, the CDR3 is TGTGCCAGCAGCCCCCTTCTTAGCGAAGAGACCCAGTACTTC. The chain uses TRBV7-6 and TRBJ2-5, with D possibly matching TRBD2 (5 bases). CDR3 length: 14 amino acids. V was clipped by 5 bases and J by 3 bases, with 13 bases between them. Germline lookup yields CDR1 SGHVS and CDR2 FNYEAQ. Full variable domain (outside the CDR3, taken from reference TRBV7-6 and TRBJ2-5): GAGVSQSPRYKVTKRGQDVALRCDPISGHVSLYWYRQALGQGPEFLTYFNYEAQQDKSGLPNDRFSAERPEGSISTLTIQRTEQRDSAMYRCASSPLLSEETQYFGPGTRLLVL.

The chain joins TRBV9 to TRBJ2-1; D may be TRBD2 (6 bases). The CDR3 is made up of 15 amino acids. Trimming removed 3 bases at V and 7 bases at J, with 17 bases between. CDR1 is SGDLS and CDR2 is YYNGEE in the germline V gene. CDR3 nucleotides: TGTGCCAGCAGCGGCCTCGCGGGGATAGGGAATGAGCAGTTCTTC. Protein sequence: CASSGLAGIGNEQFF.

The rearrangement uses TRBV7-5 and TRBJ1-4. TRBV7-5 is annotated as a pseudogene. This CDR3 region has 12 residues. In DNA form, the CDR3 reads TGTGGGGGAGGGGGGGCCCATGAAAAACTGTTTTTT. Translated: CGGGGAHEKLFF.

The V gene is TRBV19, the J gene TRBJ2-7; D might be TRBD2 (5 bases). There are 11 residues in the CDR3. Trimming stripped 3 bases from V and 6 bases from J, with 6 bases between. In germline, CDR1 is LNHDA, CDR2 SQIVND (reference sequence). The DNA for the CDR3 is TGTGCCAGTAGTATGGGAGCCGAGCAGTACTTC. Amino acid sequence: CASSMGAEQYF.